Sequencing of this T cell receptor beta chain was carried out in a study of T cell repertoires in cytomegalovirus infection. The overall study: CMV infection and matching HLA type were both indicated by public TCR beta signatures. Overall study results and limits: The ex vivo response showed dominance by HLA-C-restricted CMV-specific TCR beta clonotypes. Frequencies of public TCR beta families were cumulated, and this identified carriers of CMV plus the relevant HLA.

This clonotype occurred many times. What it recognizes is unknown. Trimming cost V 8 bases and J 5 bases, with 13 bases left between them. In germline, CDR1 is MNHNS, CDR2 SASEGT. The CDR3 contains 13 residues. Each CDR3 protein is one row after TCRdb ran MiXCR on the reads. Of about 260,000 distinct CDR3 sequences in the sample, roughly an eighth were seen once. Source material: PBMCs. This TCR was recovered from a human donor in good health (CMV status not recorded). Some clones in this sample may be carry-over from other donors' samples. The chain couples TRBV6-1 to TRBJ2-4; possibly TRBD1 for D (5 bases). The CDR3: CASSGNPQNIQYF. The CDR3, as DNA: TGTGCCAGCTCAGGGAATCCCCAAAACATTCAGTACTTC.